A selection of T cell receptor beta chains follows, all from one sample in a study of blood T cell repertoires in COVID-19. The method was immunoSEQ multiplex PCR; TCRdb's version includes in-frame clones alone and lacks a portion of them. The repertoire has more than 150,000 clones, approximately 89% of them found once; the top ten carry around 2.5%. The sequenced sample consisted of peripheral blood. The origin of the receptors is a man aged 35 to 55 with active or convalescent COVID-19. Each CDR3 is given with its conserved first and last residue. D genes are given only for firm matches. Clone size is given for some rows only: seen once, a few or many times, or a class if the clone is expanded.

v_call	j_call	d_call	clone_size	cdr3_nt	cdr3_aa
TRBV3-1/TRBV3-2	TRBJ2-2	.	.	TGTGCCAGCAGCCCCCTGAGGATGGCCGGGGAGCTGTTTTTT	CASSPLRMAGELFF
TRBV2	TRBJ1-5	TRBD1	.	TGTGCCAGCACCAAAGGCCCCCAGGGGGGCAATCAGCCCCAGCATTTT	CASTKGPQGGNQPQHF
TRBV7-8	TRBJ1-4	.	.	TGTGCCAGCAGCCCACGGGGCAGGGGTACGTGGGCTAATGAAAAACTGTTTTTT	CASSPRGRGTWANEKLFF
TRBV7-9	TRBJ1-3	.	.	TGTGCCAGCAGCCTGGGAGGAGCTGGAAACACCATATATTTT	CASSLGGAGNTIYF
TRBV7-8	TRBJ1-3	.	.	TGTGCCAGCAGCTTGACATCAACCACCTTTGGAAACACCATATATTTT	CASSLTSTTFGNTIYF
TRBV3-1/TRBV3-2	TRBJ2-1	TRBD2	.	TGTGCCAGCAGCCAAGATCAAGCGGGGGGTCGCAATGAGCAGTTCTTC	CASSQDQAGGRNEQFF
TRBV7-2	TRBJ1-4	.	.	TGTGCCAGCAGCTTAGCAGAGGAAAATGAAAAACTGTTTTTT	CASSLAEENEKLFF
TRBV12-3/TRBV12-4	TRBJ1-5	.	once	TGTGCCAGCAGTTCCGACGGGTATCAGCCCCAGCATTTT	CASSSDGYQPQHF
TRBV7-9	TRBJ2-1	TRBD2	.	TGTGCCAGCAGCTCGCCAATGGGGCGGGGGGGCCCGAATGAGCAGTTCTTC	CASSSPMGRGGPNEQFF
TRBV6-2/TRBV6-3	TRBJ2-7	.	.	TGTGCCAGCAGCCTGCATAACAGCGGTAGCACCTACGAGCAGTACTTC	CASSLHNSGSTYEQYF
TRBV3-1/TRBV3-2	TRBJ2-3	TRBD1	.	TGTGCCAGCAGCCTCGCCGAGACAGGGTTGAAAAATACGCAGTATTTT	CASSLAETGLKNTQYF
TRBV18	TRBJ1-5	TRBD1	.	TGTGCCAGCTCAACGGACAGGGGAGGGAGTCAGCCCCAGCATTTT	CASSTDRGGSQPQHF
TRBV25-1	TRBJ1-6	.	.	TGTGCCAGCAGTCATCCGGGGAATTCACCCCTCCACTTT	CASSHPGNSPLHF
TRBV6-6	TRBJ2-1	.	.	TGTGCCAGCAGTTACTCGTCAGGGGTGCATGAGCAGTTCTTC	CASSYSSGVHEQFF
TRBV6-5	TRBJ1-1	.	.	TGTGCCAGCAGTTACGCGTCCTTATCAAAGAACACTGAAGCTTTCTTT	CASSYASLSKNTEAFF
TRBV18	TRBJ2-1	TRBD2	.	TGTGCCAGCTCATTATCGTGGGAGACGGGGGGTGAGCAGTTCTTC	CASSLSWETGGEQFF
TRBV3-1/TRBV3-2	TRBJ2-7	.	.	TGTGCCAGCAGCCGCACGGCCTACGAGCAGTACTTC	CASSRTAYEQYF
TRBV6-2/TRBV6-3	TRBJ1-1	TRBD1	.	TGTGCCAGCAGTTACCGTCAGGGGGCAGCGATGAACACTGAAGCTTTCTTT	CASSYRQGAAMNTEAFF
TRBV19	TRBJ2-7	.	.	TGTGCCAGTAGTTATCGAGTGACAGGATCAACCTACGAGCAGTACTTC	CASSYRVTGSTYEQYF
TRBV7-7	TRBJ2-2	.	.	TGTGCTAGCAGCCGACAGGTTTCCTCCGGGGAGCTGTTTTTT	CASSRQVSSGELFF
TRBV7-2	TRBJ2-1	.	few	TGTGCCAGCAGCTTAGCATATAGCTCCTACAATGAGCAGTTCTTC	CASSLAYSSYNEQFF
TRBV9	TRBJ1-1	.	.	TGTGCCAGCAGCTCCACGGAGGAAGTTCTAGCTTTCTTT	CASSSTEEVLAFF
TRBV25-1	TRBJ1-2	.	.	TGTGCCAGCAGTGAACCCGGGACACACTATGGCTACACCTTC	CASSEPGTHYGYTF
TRBV7-9	TRBJ2-6	.	.	TGTGCCAGCAGCTCTAGTCCAAGGGGCCCCAGGTCTGGGGCCAACGTCCTGACTTTC	CASSSSPRGPRSGANVLTF
TRBV20-1	TRBJ1-2	.	.	TGCAGTGCTAGTACGTTTATTCAGGGCTCCACTGGCTACACCTTC	CSASTFIQGSTGYTF
TRBV5-4	TRBJ2-3	.	.	TGTGCCAGCAGCTTGGAGGAGGTAGATACGCAGTATTTT	CASSLEEVDTQYF